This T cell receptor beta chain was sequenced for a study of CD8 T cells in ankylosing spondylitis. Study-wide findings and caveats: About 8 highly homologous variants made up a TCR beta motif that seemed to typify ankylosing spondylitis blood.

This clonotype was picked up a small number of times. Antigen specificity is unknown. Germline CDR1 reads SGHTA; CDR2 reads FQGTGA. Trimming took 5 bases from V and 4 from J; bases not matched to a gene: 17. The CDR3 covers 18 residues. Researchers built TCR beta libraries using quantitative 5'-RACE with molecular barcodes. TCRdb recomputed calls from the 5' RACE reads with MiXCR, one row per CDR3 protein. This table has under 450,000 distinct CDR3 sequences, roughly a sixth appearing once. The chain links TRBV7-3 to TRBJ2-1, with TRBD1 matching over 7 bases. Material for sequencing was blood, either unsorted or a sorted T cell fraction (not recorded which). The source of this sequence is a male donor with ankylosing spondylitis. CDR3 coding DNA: TGTGCCAGCAGCCCCGAGGGCATGAAGGACAGGAAGTACAATGAGCAGTTCTTC. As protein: CASSPEGMKDRKYNEQFF.